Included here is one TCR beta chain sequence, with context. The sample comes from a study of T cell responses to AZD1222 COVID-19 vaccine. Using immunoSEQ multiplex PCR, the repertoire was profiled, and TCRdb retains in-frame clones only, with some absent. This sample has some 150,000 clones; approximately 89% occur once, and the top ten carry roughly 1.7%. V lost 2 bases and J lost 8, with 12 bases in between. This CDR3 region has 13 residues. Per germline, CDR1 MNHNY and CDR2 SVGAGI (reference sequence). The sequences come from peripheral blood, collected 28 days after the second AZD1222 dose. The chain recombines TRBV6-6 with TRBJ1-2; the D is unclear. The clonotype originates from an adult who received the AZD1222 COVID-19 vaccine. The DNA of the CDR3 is TGTGCCAGCAGTTACGACAACAGTGGAGGCTACACCTTC. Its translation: CASSYDNSGGYTF.